Sequencing of this T cell receptor (beta chain) was carried out in a study of CD8+ T cells in alopecia areata. Described treatment: oral pan-JAK inhibitor, 5-10 mg twice daily. Alopecia areata patients provided lesional scalp punch biopsies and peripheral blood, both collected for the study. The CDR3 is made up of 15 amino acids. Per the germline V gene, CDR1 is SGHNT and CDR2 is YENEEA. The ends were cut back, 0 bases at V and 0 bases at J, with 9 bases in the middle. Concerning this clone itself: Its antigen is currently unknown.

RNA was isolated and reverse transcribed to cDNA, the sequencing template. Method: immunoSEQ multiplex PCR; TCRdb's copy keeps in-frame clones and lacks some. This table has about 7,400 clones, around three fifths appearing once. Whole-study results and caveats: More clonal than normal scalp was lesional scalp, particularly alopecia totalis/universalis.

The sample consisted of skin, taken at week 4, from a patient treated with tofacitinib. This receptor was taken from a human donor with alopecia areata. This sequence joins TRBV11-3 and TRBJ2-7; no firm D call. The DNA for the CDR3 is TGTGCCAGCAGCTTAGATCCCACGTTCTCCTACGAGCAGTACTTC. Amino acid sequence: CASSLDPTFSYEQYF.